Below, one T cell receptor beta chain is given with its context. Its antigen is unidentified. This CDR3 has 16 amino acids. After removal of 8 bases from V and 5 bases from J, the junction contained 15 bases not matched to a gene. Germline V gives CDR1 MNHNY, CDR2 SVGAGI (reference sequence). This sample is drawn from a study of beta chain features in type 1 diabetes. Study findings and constraints: Among patients with Type 1 diabetes, TCRB CDR3s were moderately but significantly shorter in every one of the four CD4+ subsets.

Sequenced material consisted of expressed TCRB transcripts (all of the isolated RNA was reverse transcribed). Using immunoSEQ multiplex PCR, the repertoire was profiled, and TCRdb retains in-frame clones only, with some absent. The table has about 350,000 clones, about 20% seen once. This rearrangement joins TRBV6-6 to TRBJ2-3, with 8 nucleotides matching TRBD2. The receptor's source is a woman younger than 35 in good health. Material: naive CD4+ T cells from blood. In DNA form, the CDR3 reads TGTGCCAGCGGGGGCGAACGGGAGGGCTCGGGAGATACGCAGTATTTT. The encoded protein is CASGGEREGSGDTQYF.